These 17 T cell receptor beta chains share one sample of origin, sequenced in a study of blood T cells in healthy people across ages. Together with a sample-barcoded 5' primer, a J-beta primer mix was included in a second PCR lasting roughly 6 to 12 cycles. TCRdb recomputed calls from the 5' RACE reads with MiXCR, one row per CDR3 protein. The sample includes about 1.6 million distinct CDR3 sequences, 30% to 35% of them seen just once. The specimen sequenced was blood. The receptors derive from a woman aged 25-40 years in good health.

This clonotype has more than one count but fewer than ten. The CDR3 DNA reads as TGCAGCGTTGTGGATAGGGCAGGGGTTCGGCATTTT. Protein product: CSVVDRAGVRHF. The chain is built from TRBV29-1 and TRBJ1-5; TRBD1 might be the D (6 bases). From germline, CDR1 is SQVTM and CDR2 ANQGSEA. Deletions cut 4 bases from V and 15 bases from J, with 19 bases between. This CDR3 is built from 12 residues.

The sample holds a few counts of this clonotype. The chain couples TRBV6-1 to TRBJ2-3; unclear D gene. V gave up 3 bases and J gave up 5 bases, with 24 bases separating them. The CDR3 is 18 residues long. Per germline, CDR1 MNHNS and CDR2 SASEGT. Written as DNA, the CDR3 is TGTGCCAGCAGTGAGGCTAGTAGCAGTGCCAAGGGAAGAGATACGCAGTATTTT. This gives the protein CASSEASSSAKGRDTQYF.

This rearrangement joins TRBV3-1 to TRBJ2-7; possibly TRBD2 for D (5 bases). Trimming removed 3 bases at V and 3 bases at J, with 15 bases between. The germline V gene has CDR1 LGHDT and CDR2 YNNKEL (reference sequence). This CDR3 region has 15 residues. CDR3 amino acids: CASSQDSRIIYEQYF. The CDR3 nucleotides read TGTGCCAGCAGCCAGGACTCACGGATTATCTACGAGCAGTACTTC.

This clonotype was detected many times. This chain connects TRBV29-1 to TRBJ2-7, with TRBD1 identical over 9 bases. After removal of 4 bases from V and 2 bases from J, the junction contained 15 bases not matched to a gene. This CDR3 spans 17 amino acids. Germline CDR1 is SQVTM and CDR2 is ANQGSEA. For the CDR3, the DNA is TGCAGCGTTGCGGGACGTAGGGGGGACAGGGCCGCCTACGAGCAGTACTTC. Protein product: CSVAGRRGDRAAYEQYF.

This clonotype was recorded a few times. This chain connects TRBV7-2 to TRBJ1-1; unclear D gene. V was clipped by 0 bases and J by 5 bases, with 10 bases between them. The germline V gene has CDR1 SGHTA and CDR2 FQGNSA. This CDR3 contains 14 residues. CDR3 sequence (DNA): TGTGCCAGCAGCTTAGCTCGACCCGAAACTGAAGCTTTCTTT. Translating gives CASSLARPETEAFF.

The chain uses TRBV7-3 and TRBJ2-1, with D hard to call. The V end lost 1 base, the J end lost 7 bases, and 5 bases lay between the germline ends. Germline V gene data show CDR1 as SGHTA and CDR2 as FQGTGA. The CDR3 sequence is 12 residues long. This CDR3 reads CASSLIANEQFF. In DNA, the CDR3 is TGTGCCAGCAGCTTAATAGCTAATGAGCAGTTCTTC.

This clonotype was counted only a few times. The chain uses TRBV10-3 and TRBJ2-5; no clear D gene. Trimming shortened V by 3 bases and J by 5 bases, and 10 bases separated the two germline ends. CDR1 and CDR2 (germline): ENHRY, SYGVKD. The CDR3 is 13 residues long. The CDR3: CAISDYPGETQYF. CDR3 bases: TGTGCCATCAGTGACTACCCTGGGGAGACCCAGTACTTC.

This rearrangement joins TRBV20-1 to TRBJ1-5; 11 bases line up with TRBD1. From germline, CDR1 is DFQATT and CDR2 SNEGSKA (reference sequence). V lost 0 bases and J lost 6; bases outside the gene matches: 7. The length of the CDR3 is 16 residues. The CDR3 is CSAREGTGGPSQPQHF. CDR3 in DNA: TGCAGTGCTAGAGAGGGGACAGGGGGACCCAGTCAGCCCCAGCATTTT.

This clonotype occurred a few times. The rearrangement uses TRBV11-2 and TRBJ2-2; unclear D gene. V gave up 3 bases and J gave up 0 bases, with 14 bases separating them. The CDR3 has 17 residues. Germline values: CDR1 SGHAT, CDR2 FQNNGV. The CDR3 is CASSLRALSANTGELFF. DNA for the CDR3: TGTGCCAGCAGCTTGAGAGCTCTGTCCGCGAACACCGGGGAGCTGTTTTTT.

As regards this clonotype: At one boundary the junction diverges from the germline segment, which might be a read error. The genes are TRBV20-1 and TRBJ2-7, with D uncertain. CDR1 and CDR2 from the germline V gene are DFQATT and SNEGSKA (reference sequence). There are 15 residues in the CDR3. The DNA for the CDR3 is TGCAGTGCTAGAGATGAGCGATCCCTCCCCTACGAGCAGCACTTC. It yields the protein CSARDERSLPYEQHF.

Of note for this clonotype: A much larger clonotype is one base distant, so this may be a read error. The chain recombines TRBV6-6 with TRBJ1-1; D gene ambiguous. The CDR3 extends over 13 amino acids. Trimming took 5 bases from V and 0 from J, leaving 7 bases between them. The germline CDR1 and CDR2 sequences are MNHNY and SVGAGI (reference sequence). CDR3: CASSGPMNTEAFF. CDR3 in DNA: TGTGCCAGCAGTGGGCCGATGAACACTGAAGCTTTCTTT.

The table lists this clonotype with a few counts. The gene calls are TRBV6-2 or TRBV6-3 and TRBJ1-6, with D unresolved. This CDR3 is built from 14 residues. CDR1 is MNHEY, CDR2 SVGEGT, per germline. Trimming cost V 6 bases and J 2 bases, with 8 bases left between them. CDR3 sequence reads: CASRAEPYNSPLHF. DNA for the CDR3: TGTGCCAGCAGAGCGGAGCCCTATAATTCACCCCTCCACTTT.

This clonotype has only a few counts. This sequence joins TRBV7-2 and TRBJ2-3; 11 bases fit TRBD2. Per germline, CDR1 SGHTA and CDR2 FQGNSA. The CDR3 consists of 15 residues. V lost 8 bases to trimming and J lost 2 bases; unmatched junction nucleotides: 6. CDR3 residues: CASGDSGGATDTQYF. The CDR3 DNA reads as TGTGCCAGCGGGGATAGCGGGGGGGCCACAGATACGCAGTATTTT. Full variable domain (missing parts from reference TRBV7-2 and TRBJ2-3): GAGVSQSPSNKVTEKGKDVELRCDPISGHTALYWYRQSLGQGLEFLIYFQGNSAPDKSGLPSDRFSAERTGGSVSTLTIQRTQQEDSAVYLCASGDSGGATDTQYFGPGTRLTVL.

The V call is TRBV11-2, the J call TRBJ2-3; D gene ambiguous. The CDR3 is 14 amino acids. V was cut by 3 bases and J by 4 bases, with 11 bases left in between. Germline-derived CDR1 and CDR2 are SGHAT and FQNNGV. This chain's CDR3 is CASSFLDVSDTQYF. The CDR3 nucleotides are TGTGCCAGCAGCTTCCTAGACGTCTCAGATACGCAGTATTTT.

The chain links TRBV28 to TRBJ2-1; D is uncertain. This CDR3 contains 18 residues. The germline V and J ends were trimmed by 1 base and 0 bases, with 16 bases remaining between them. Germline CDR1 MDHEN, CDR2 SYDVKM. CDR3 protein: CASSLSASLSSSYNEQFF. CDR3 nucleotides: TGTGCCAGCAGTTTATCAGCTAGTCTGTCAAGCTCCTACAATGAGCAGTTCTTC.

This clonotype was recorded many times. This chain connects TRBV7-9 to TRBJ2-3, with a possible D match to TRBD1 (5 bases). The CDR3 extends over 12 amino acids. Germline-derived CDR1 and CDR2 are SEHNR and FQNEAQ (reference sequence). V lost 8 bases to trimming and J lost 6 bases, with 12 bases between them. CDR3 amino acids: CASAIGADTQYF. The CDR3 coding sequence is TGTGCCAGCGCGATTGGGGCCGATACGCAGTATTTT.

V gene TRBV20-1 combines with J gene TRBJ1-1; TRBD1 aligns across 8 bases. CDR1 is DFQATT, CDR2 SNEGSKA, per germline (reference sequence). The CDR3 sequence is 13 residues long. Unmatched junction bases numbered 3, after V lost 5 bases and J lost 1 base. As DNA, the CDR3 is TGCAGTGCTCGCAGGGGGCCGAACACTGAAGCTTTCTTT. Translation: CSARRGPNTEAFF.